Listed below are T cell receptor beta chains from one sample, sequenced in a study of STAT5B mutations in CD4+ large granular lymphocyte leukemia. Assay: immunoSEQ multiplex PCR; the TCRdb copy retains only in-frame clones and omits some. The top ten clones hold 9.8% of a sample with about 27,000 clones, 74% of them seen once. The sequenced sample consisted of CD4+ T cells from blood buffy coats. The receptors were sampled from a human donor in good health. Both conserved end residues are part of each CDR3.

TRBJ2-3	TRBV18	CASSPVLVDTQYF
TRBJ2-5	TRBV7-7	CASSWGGQGETQYF
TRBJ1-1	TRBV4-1	CASSQDSRQLNTEAFF
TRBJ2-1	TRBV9	CASSVLASAGGDSRNEQFF
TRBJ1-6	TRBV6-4	CASSQTGDNSPLHF
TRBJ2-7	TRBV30	CAWAVAGGTYEQYF
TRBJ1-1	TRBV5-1	CASSLMNTEAFF
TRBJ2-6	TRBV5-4	CASNRQGSSSGANVLTF
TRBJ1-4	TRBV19	CASSQGSTNEKLFF
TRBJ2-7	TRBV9	CASSVDAGRQSVQYF
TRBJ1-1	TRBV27	CAAYRQGPNTEAFF
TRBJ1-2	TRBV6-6	CASSYSRNGYTF
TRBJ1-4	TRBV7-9	CASSLEAATNEKLFF
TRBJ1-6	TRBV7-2	CASSFGANNSPLHF
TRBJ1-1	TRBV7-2	CASSSLRNTEAFF
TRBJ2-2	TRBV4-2	CASRAGGNTGELFF
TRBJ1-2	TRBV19	CASSDPPGEDYGYTF
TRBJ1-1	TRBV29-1	CSHGAGQATEAFF
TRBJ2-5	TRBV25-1	CASSELAGGEETQYF
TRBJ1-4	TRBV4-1	CASSQVLNEKLFF
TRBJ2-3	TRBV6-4	CASSVFSGADTQYF
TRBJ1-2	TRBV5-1	CASSPEAGNYGYTF
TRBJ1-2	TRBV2	CASSEFPGDGYTF
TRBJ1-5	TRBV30	CAWSVTGYNQPQHF
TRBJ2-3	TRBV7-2	CASSSGTGGKTDTQYF
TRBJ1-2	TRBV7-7	CASSSTPSYGYTF
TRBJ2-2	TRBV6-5	CASSYIRDTGELFF
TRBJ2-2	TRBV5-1	CASRTPSGENTGELFF
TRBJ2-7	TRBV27	CASSLKLAGEYEQYF
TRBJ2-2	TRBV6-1	CASSEGTSPGELFF
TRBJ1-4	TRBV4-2	CASSYGAEATNEKLFF
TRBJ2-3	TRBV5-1	CASSWGTGDTDTQYF
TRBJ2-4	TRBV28	CASNRRSGSKNIQYF
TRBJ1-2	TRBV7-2	CASSLGRNYGYTF
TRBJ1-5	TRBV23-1	CASSQSSGQANQPQHF
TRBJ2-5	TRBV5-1	CASSFTGRETQYF
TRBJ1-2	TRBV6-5	CASSPGTGGGYTF
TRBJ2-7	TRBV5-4	CASSLWVYEQYF
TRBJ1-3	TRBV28	CASSGYRGPGNTIYF
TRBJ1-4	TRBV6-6	CASSYSQGPSSF
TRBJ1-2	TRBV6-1	CASSDRDNYGYTF
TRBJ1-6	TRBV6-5	CASSQLGTGNSPLHF
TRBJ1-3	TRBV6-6	CASSRRQGAIGNTIYF
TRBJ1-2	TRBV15	CATSREDRGYTF
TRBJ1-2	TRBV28	CASSLGQIGGYTF
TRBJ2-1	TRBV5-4	CASSLVRGKSYNEQFF
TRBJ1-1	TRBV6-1	CASSYGGSTEAFF
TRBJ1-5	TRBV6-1	CASSDGNSNQPQHF
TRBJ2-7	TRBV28	CASSFTRARVYEQYF
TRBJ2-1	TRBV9	CASSVALQRGADEQFF
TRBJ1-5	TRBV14	CASSQRGDLPQHF
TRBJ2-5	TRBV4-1	CASSQDLDYTRKGTQYF
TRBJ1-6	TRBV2	CASRRPSSYNSPLHF